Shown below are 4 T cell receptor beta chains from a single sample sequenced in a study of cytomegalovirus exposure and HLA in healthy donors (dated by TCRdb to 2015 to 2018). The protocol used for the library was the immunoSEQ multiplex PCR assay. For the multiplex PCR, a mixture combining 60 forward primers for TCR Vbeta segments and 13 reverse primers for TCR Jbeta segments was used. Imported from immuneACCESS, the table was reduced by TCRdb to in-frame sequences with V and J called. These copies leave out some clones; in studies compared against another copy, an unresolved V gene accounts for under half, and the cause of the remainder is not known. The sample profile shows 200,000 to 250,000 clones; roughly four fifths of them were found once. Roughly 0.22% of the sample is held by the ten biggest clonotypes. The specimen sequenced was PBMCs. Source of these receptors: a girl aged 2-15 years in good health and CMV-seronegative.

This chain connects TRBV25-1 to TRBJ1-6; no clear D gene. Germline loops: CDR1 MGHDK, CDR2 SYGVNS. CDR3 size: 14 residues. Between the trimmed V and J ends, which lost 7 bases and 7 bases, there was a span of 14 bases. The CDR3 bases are TGTGCCAGCAAACTCCCCGGGTTCAATTCACCCCTCCACTTT. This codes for CASKLPGFNSPLHF.

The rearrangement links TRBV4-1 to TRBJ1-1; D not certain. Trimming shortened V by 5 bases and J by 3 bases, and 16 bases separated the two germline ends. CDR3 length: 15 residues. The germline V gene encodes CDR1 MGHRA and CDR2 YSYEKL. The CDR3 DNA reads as TGCGCCAGCAGCTTGGCAGTCGCCCCAGACACTGAAGCTTTCTTT. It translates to CASSLAVAPDTEAFF.

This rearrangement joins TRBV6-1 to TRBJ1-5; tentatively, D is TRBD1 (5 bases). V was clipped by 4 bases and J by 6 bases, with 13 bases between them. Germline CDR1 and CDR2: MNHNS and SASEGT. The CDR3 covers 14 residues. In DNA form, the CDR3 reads TGTGCCAGCAGTGGCGTGGGGGGAGGTCAGCCCCAGCATTTT. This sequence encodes CASSGVGGGQPQHF.

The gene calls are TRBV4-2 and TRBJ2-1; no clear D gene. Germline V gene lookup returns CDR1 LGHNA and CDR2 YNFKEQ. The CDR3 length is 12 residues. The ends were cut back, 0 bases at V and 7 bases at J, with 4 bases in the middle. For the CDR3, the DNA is TGTGCCAGCAGCCAAGAACGGAATGAGCAGTTCTTC. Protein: CASSQERNEQFF.